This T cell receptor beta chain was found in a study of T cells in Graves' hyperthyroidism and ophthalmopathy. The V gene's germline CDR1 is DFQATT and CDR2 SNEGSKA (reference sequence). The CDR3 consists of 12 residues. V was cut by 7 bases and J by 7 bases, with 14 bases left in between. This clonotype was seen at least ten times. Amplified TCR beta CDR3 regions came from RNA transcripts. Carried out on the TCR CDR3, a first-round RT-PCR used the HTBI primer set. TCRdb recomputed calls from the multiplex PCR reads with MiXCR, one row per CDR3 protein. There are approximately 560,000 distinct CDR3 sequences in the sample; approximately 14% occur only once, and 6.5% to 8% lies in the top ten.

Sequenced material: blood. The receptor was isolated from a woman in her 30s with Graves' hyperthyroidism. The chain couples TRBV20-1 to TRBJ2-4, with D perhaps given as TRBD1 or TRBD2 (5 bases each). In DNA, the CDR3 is TGCAGTGTTGGGACCCAATGGAACATTCAGTACTTC. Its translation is CSVGTQWNIQYF.